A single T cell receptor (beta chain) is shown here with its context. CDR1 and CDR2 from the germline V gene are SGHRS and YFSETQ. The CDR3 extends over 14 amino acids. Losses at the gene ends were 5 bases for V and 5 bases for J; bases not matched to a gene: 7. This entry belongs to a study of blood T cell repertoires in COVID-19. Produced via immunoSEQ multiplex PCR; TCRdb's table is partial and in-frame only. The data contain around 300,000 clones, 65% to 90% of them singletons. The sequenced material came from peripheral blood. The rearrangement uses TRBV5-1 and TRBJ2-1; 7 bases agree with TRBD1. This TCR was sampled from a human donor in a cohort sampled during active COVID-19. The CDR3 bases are TGCGCCAGCAGTGGACAGGTGGGAAACAATGAGCAGTTCTTC. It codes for CASSGQVGNNEQFF.